This T cell receptor beta chain was documented in a study of T cells in Graves' hyperthyroidism and ophthalmopathy. What was amplified from RNA transcripts were TCR beta CDR3 regions. In the first-round RT-PCR of the TCR CDR3, the HTBI primer set was used. A single record per CDR3 protein comes from TCRdb applying MiXCR to the multiplex PCR reads. In the table there are 360,000 or so distinct CDR3 sequences, 19% of which are singletons. This clonotype appeared many times. CDR1 and CDR2 (germline): ENHRY, SYGVKD. This CDR3 contains 15 residues. The V gene lost 2 bases and the J gene lost 1 base, with 9 bases spanning the gap.

The TCR was taken from a woman under 30 with Graves' hyperthyroidism. The genes are TRBV10-3 and TRBJ1-5, with D unclear. The specimen was blood. CDR3 coding DNA: TGTGCCATCAGTGAGAAGGACGCAAGCAATCAGCCCCAGCATTTT. Protein: CAISEKDASNQPQHF.